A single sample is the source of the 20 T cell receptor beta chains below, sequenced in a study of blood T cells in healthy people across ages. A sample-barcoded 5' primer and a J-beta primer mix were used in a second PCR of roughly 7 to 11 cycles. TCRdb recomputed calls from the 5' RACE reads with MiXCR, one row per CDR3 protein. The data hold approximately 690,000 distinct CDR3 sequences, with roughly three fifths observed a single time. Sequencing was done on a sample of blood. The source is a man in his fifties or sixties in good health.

CDR3 nucleotide sequence: TGTGCCAGCAGCTTAGGTCTTAACAGGGGGCAGAACTCCTACAATGAGCAGTACTTC. It codes for CASSLGLNRGQNSYNEQYF. The chain links TRBV7-2 to TRBJ2-1; 9 bases align to TRBD1. The J call is doubtful: the DNA matches TRBJ2-7 better. Germline-derived CDR1 and CDR2 are SGHTA and FQGNSA. The CDR3 sequence is 19 residues long.

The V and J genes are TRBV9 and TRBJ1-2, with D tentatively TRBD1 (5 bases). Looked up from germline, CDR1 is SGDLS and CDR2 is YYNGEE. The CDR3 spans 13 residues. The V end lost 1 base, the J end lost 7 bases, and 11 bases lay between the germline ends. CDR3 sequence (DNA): TGTGCCAGCAGCGTATCGGGGGGGGTTGGCTACACCTTC. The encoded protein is CASSVSGGVGYTF.

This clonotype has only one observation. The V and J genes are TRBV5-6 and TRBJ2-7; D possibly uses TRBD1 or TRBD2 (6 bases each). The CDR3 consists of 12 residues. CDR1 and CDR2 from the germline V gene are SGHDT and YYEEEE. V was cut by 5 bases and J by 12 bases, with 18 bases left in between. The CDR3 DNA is TGTGCCAGCAGAGTGGTCGGGGGCCGACGGTACTTC. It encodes CASRVVGGRRYF.

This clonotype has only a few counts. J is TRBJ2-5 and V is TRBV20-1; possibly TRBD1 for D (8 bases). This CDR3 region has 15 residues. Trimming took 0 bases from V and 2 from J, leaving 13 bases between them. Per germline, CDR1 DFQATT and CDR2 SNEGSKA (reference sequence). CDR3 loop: CSARDTGGVQETQYF. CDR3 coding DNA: TGCAGTGCTAGAGATACAGGGGGGGTACAAGAGACCCAGTACTTC.

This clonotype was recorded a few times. The CDR3 region is CASSLGDRGGTNEKLFF. The CDR3 DNA reads as TGTGCCAGCAGCTTAGGGGACAGGGGCGGAACTAATGAAAAACTGTTTTTT. The chain is built from TRBV7-9 and TRBJ1-4; 10 bases match TRBD1. After removal of 1 base from V and 1 base from J, the junction contained 3 bases not matched to a gene. This CDR3 region has 17 residues. From germline, CDR1 is SEHNR and CDR2 FQNEAQ (reference sequence).

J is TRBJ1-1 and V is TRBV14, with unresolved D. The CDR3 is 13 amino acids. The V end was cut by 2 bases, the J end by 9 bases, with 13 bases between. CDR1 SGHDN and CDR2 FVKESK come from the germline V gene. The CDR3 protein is CASSQNFGFQAFF. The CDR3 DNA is TGTGCCAGCAGCCAAAATTTCGGATTTCAAGCTTTCTTT.

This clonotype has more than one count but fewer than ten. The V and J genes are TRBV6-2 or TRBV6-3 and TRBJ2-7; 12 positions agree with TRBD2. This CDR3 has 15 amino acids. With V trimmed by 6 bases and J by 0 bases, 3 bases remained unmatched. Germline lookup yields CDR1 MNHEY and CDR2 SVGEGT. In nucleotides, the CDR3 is TGTGCCAGCAGACTAGCGGGGGGCGTCTCCTACGAGCAGTACTTC. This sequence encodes CASRLAGGVSYEQYF.

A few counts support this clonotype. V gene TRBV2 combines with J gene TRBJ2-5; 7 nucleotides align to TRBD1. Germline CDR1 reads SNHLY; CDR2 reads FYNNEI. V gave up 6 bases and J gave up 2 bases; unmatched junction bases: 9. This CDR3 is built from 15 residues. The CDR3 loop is CASSVDRAQQETQYF. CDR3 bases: TGTGCCAGCAGCGTCGACAGGGCACAACAAGAGACCCAGTACTTC.

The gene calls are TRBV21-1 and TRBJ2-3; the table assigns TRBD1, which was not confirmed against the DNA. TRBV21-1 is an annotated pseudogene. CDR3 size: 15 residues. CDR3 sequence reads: CASSKPGQGGDTQYF. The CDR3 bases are TGTGCCAGCAGCAAACCCGGACAGGGGGGAGATACGCAGTATTTT.

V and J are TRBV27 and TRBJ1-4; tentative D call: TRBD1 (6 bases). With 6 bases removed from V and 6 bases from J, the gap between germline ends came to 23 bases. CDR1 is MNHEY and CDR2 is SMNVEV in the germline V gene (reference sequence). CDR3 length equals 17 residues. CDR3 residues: CASRPRTATSVDEKLFF. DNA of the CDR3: TGTGCCAGCAGGCCGCGGACAGCTACCTCGGTAGATGAAAAACTGTTTTTT.

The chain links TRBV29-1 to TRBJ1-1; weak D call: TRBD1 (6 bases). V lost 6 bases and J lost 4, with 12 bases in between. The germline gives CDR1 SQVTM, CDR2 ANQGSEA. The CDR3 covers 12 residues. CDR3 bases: TGCAGCGTGGGGGGCGGGTTCACTGAAGCTTTCTTT. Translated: CSVGGGFTEAFF.

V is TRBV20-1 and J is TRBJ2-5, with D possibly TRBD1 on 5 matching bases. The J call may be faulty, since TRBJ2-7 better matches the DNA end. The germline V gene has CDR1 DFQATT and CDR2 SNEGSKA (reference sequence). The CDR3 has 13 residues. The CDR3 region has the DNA TGCAGTGCGATCCTGGACACCACCTACGAGCAGTACTTC. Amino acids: CSAILDTTYEQYF.

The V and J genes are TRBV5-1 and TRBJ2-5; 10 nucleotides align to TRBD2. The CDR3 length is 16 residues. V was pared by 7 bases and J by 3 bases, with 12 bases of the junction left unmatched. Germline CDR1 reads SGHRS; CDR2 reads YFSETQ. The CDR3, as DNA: TGCGCCAGCGCCCTCGATCCCAGCGGGGGGGAAGAGACCCAGTACTTC. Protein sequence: CASALDPSGGEETQYF.

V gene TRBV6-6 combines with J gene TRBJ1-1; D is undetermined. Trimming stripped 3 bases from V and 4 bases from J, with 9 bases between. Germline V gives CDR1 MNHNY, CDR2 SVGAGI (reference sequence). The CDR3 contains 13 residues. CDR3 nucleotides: TGTGCCAGCAGTTATATGGTCGGCACTGAAGCTTTCTTT. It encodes CASSYMVGTEAFF.

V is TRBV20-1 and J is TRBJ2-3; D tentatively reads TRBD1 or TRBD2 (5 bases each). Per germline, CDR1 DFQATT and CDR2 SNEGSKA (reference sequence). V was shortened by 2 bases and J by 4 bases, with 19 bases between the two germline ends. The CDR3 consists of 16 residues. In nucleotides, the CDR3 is TGCAGTGCTAGAAACCCTAGCAGAACACAGGCAGATACGCAGTATTTT. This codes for CSARNPSRTQADTQYF.

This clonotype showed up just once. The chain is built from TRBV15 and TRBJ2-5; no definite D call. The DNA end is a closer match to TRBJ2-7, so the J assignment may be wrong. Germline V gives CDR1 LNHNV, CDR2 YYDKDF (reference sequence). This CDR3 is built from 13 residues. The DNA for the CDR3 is TGTGCCACCAGCAGAGATCTCTTGTACGAGCAGTACTTC. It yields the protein CATSRDLLYEQYF.

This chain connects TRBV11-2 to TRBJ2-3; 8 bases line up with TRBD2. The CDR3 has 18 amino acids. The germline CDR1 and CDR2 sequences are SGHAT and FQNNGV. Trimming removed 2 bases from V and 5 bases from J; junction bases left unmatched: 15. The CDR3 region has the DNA TGTGCCAGCAGCTTAAGCGGGAGAACCTACGGACACGTAGATACGCAGTATTTT. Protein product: CASSLSGRTYGHVDTQYF.

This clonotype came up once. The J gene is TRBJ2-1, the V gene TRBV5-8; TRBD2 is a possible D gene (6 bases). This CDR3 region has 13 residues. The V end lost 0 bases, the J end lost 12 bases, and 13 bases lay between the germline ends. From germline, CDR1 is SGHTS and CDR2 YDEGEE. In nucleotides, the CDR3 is TGTGCCAGCAGCTTGGATAGCGGTGTGGTGCAGTTCTTC. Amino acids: CASSLDSGVVQFF.

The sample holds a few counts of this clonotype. The CDR3, as DNA: TGTGCCAGCAGTGTGACTAGCGTGGTTGAGCAGTTCTTC. Its translation: CASSVTSVVEQFF. The chain links TRBV28 to TRBJ2-1; 8 bases line up with TRBD2. The CDR3 contains 13 residues. Germline V lookup: CDR1 MDHEN, CDR2 SYDVKM. J gave up 9 bases and V 5 bases, and 6 bases lay outside the gene matches.

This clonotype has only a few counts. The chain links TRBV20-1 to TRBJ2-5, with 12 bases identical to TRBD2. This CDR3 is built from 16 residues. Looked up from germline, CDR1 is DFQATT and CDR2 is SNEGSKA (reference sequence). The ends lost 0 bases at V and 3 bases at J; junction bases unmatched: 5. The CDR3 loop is CSARDAASGGEETQYF. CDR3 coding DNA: TGCAGTGCTAGAGATGCGGCTAGCGGGGGGGAAGAGACCCAGTACTTC.